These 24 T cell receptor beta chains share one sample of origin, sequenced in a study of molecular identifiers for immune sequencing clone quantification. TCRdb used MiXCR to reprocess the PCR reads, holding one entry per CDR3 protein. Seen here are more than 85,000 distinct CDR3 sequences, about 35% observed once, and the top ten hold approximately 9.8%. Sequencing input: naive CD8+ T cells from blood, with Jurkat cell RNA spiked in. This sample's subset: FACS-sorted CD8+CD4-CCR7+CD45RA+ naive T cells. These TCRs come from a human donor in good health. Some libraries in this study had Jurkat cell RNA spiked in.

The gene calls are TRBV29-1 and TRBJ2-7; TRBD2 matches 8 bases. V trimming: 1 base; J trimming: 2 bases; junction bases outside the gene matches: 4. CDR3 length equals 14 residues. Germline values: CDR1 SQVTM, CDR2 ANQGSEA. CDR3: CSVEVTSGTYEQYF. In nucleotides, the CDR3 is TGCAGCGTTGAAGTAACTAGCGGAACCTACGAGCAGTACTTC.

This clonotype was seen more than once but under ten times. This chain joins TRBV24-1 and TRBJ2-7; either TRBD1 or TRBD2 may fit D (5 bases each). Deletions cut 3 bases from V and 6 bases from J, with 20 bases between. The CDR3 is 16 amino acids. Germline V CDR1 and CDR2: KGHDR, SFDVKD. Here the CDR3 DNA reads TGTGCCACCAGTGATGGGACGTATCCGGGGATCGGCGAGCAGTACTTC. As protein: CATSDGTYPGIGEQYF.

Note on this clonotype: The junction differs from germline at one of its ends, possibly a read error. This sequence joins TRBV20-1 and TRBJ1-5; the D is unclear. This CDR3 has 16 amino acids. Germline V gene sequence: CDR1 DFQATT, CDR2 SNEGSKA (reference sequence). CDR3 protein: CRARGGRLGSNQPQHF. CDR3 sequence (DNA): TGCAGAGCTAGAGGCGGCCGCCTGGGAAGCAATCAGCCCCAGCATTTT.

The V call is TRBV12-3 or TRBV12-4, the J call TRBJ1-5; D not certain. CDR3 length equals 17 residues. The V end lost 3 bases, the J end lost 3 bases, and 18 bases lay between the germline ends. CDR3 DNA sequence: TGTGCCAGCAGTTTCCCCGCGGGTATACAGTCCAATCAGCCCCAGCATTTT. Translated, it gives CASSFPAGIQSNQPQHF.

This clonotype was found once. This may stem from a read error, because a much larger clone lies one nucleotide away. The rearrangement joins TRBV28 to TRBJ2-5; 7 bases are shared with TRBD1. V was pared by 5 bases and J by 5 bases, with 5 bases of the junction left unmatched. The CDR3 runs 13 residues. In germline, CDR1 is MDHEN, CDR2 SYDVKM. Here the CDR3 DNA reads TGTGCCAGCAGTAGGGGGCGGCCGGAGACCCAGTACTTC. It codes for CASSRGRPETQYF.

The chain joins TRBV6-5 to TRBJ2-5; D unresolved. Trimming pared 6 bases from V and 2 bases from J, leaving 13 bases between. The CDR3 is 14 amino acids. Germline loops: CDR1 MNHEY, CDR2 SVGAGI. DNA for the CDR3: TGTGCCAGCAGCCCCTTTTGGGTTCAAGAGACCCAGTACTTC. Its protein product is CASSPFWVQETQYF.

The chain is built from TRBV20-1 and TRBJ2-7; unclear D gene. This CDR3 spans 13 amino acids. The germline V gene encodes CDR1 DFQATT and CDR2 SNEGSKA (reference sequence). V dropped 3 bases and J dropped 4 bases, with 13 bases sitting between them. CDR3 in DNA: TGCAGTGCTAGTCGATGGGAATTGTACGAGCAGTACTTC. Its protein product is CSASRWELYEQYF.

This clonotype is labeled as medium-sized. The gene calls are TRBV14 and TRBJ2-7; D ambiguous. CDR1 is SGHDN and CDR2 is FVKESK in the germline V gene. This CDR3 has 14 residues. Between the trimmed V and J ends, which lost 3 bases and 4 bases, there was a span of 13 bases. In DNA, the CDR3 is TGTGCCAGCAGCCACGTCGGGTCAACTTACGAGCAGTACTTC. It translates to CASSHVGSTYEQYF.

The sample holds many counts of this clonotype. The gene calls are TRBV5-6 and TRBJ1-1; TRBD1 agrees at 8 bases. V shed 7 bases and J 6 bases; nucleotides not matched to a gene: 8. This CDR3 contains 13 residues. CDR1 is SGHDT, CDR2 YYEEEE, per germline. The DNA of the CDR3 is TGTGCCAGCGGACGAGGACAGGGCGCTGAAGCTTTCTTT. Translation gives CASGRGQGAEAFF.

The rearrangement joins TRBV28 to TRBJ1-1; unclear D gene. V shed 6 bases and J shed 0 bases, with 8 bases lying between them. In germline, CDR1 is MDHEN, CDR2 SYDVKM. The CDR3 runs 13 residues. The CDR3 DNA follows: TGTGCCAGCAGATATCAGCTGAACACTGAAGCTTTCTTT. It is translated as CASRYQLNTEAFF.

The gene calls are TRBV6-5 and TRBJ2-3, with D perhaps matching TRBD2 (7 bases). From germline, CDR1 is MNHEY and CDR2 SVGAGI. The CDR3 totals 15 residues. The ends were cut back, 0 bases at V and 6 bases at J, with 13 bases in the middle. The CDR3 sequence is CASSYSSGGKDTQYF. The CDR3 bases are TGTGCCAGCAGTTACTCGTCGGGGGGCAAGGATACGCAGTATTTT.

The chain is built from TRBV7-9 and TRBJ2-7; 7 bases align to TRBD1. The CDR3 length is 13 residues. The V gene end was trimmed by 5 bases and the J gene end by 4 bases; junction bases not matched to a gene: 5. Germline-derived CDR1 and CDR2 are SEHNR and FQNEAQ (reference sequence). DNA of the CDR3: TGTGCCAGCAGCAACCGGGACAGATACGAGCAGTACTTC. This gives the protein CASSNRDRYEQYF.

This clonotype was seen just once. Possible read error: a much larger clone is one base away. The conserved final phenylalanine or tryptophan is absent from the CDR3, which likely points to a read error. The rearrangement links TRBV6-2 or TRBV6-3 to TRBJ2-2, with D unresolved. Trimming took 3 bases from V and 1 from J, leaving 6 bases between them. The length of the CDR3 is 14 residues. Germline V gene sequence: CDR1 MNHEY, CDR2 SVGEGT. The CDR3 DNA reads TGTGCCAGCAGTTATTTGAAGAACACCGGGGAGCTGTTTTTA. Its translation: CASSYLKNTGELFL.

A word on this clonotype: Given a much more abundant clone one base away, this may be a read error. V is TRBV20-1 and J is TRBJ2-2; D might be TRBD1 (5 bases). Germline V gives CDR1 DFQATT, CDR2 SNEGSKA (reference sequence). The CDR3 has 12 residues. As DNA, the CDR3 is TGCAGCATAGGGGTAGCCACCGGGGAGCTGTTTTTT. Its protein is CSIGVATGELFF.

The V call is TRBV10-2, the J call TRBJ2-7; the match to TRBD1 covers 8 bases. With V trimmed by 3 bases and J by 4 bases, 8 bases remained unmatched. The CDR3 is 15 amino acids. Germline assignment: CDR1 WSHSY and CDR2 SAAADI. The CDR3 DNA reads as TGCGCCAGCAGTGATAGTACAGGGGGTTGGTACGAGCAGTACTTC. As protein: CASSDSTGGWYEQYF.

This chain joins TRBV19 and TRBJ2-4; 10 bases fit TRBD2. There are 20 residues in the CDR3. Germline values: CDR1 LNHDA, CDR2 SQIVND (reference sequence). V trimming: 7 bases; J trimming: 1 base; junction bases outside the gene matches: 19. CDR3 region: CASKEVAGGPGRGAKNIQYF. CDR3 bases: TGTGCCAGTAAGGAAGTAGCGGGAGGCCCGGGAAGGGGGGCCAAAAACATTCAGTACTTC.

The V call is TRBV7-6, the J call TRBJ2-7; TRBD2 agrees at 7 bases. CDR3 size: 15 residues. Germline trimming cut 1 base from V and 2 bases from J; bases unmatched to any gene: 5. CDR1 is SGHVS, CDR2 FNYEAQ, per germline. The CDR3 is CASSLGPGRAYEQYF. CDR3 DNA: TGTGCCAGCAGCTTAGGCCCGGGGAGGGCCTACGAGCAGTACTTC.

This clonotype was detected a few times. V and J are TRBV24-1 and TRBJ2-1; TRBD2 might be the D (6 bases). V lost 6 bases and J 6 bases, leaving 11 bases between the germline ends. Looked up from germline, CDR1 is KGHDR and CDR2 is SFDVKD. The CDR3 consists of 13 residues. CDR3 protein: CATSLTRGNEQFF. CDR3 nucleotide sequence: TGTGCCACCAGTCTGACTAGGGGCAATGAGCAGTTCTTC.

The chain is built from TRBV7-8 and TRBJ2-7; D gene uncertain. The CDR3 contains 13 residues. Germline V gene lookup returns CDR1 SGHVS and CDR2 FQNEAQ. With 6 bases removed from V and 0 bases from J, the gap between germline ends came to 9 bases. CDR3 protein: CASRDGSSYEQYF. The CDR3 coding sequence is TGTGCCAGCAGGGACGGTTCCTCCTACGAGCAGTACTTC.

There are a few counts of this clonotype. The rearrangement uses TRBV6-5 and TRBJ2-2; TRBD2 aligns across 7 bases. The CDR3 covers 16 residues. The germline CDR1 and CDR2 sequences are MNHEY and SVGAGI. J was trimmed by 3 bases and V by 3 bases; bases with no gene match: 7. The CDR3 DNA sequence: TGTGCCAGCAGTTATCCTGCGGGGGTCGACACCGGGGAGCTGTTTTTT. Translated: CASSYPAGVDTGELFF.

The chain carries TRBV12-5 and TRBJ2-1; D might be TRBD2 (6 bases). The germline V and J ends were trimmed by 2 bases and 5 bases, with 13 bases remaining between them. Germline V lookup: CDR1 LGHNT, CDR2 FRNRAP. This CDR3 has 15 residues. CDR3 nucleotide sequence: TGTGCTAGTGGTTTGAGTCCGGAGGGTCACAATGAGCAGTTCTTC. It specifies CASGLSPEGHNEQFF.

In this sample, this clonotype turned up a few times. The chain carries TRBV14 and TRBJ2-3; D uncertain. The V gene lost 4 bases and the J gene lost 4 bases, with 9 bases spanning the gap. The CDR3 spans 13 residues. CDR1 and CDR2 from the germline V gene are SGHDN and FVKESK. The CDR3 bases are TGTGCCAGCAGCCGCGCCTGGTCAGATACGCAGTATTTT. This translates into CASSRAWSDTQYF.

CDR3 in DNA: TGTGCCACGCGGGAGGCAGGCACAGATACGCAGTATTTT. This gives the protein CATREAGTDTQYF. This chain uses TRBV7-8 with TRBJ2-3; 8 nucleotides agree with TRBD2. This CDR3 contains 13 residues. After removal of 10 bases from V and 1 base from J, the junction contained 4 bases not matched to a gene. Germline V gives CDR1 SGHVS, CDR2 FQNEAQ. The variable domain in full, completed from reference TRBV7-8 and TRBJ2-3, reads GAGVSQSPRYKVAKRGQDVALRCDPISGHVSLFWYQQALGQGPEFLTYFQNEAQLDKSGLPSDRFFAERPEGSVSTLKIQRTQQEDSAVYLCATREAGTDTQYFGPGTRLTVL.

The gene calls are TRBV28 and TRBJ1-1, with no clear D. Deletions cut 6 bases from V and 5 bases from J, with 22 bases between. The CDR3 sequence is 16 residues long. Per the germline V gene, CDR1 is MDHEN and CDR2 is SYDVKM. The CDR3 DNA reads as TGTGCCAGCAGGTCCCCCCTTACCGGGCGAGGGACTGAAGCTTTCTTT. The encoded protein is CASRSPLTGRGTEAFF.